This TCR beta chain was identified in a study of blood T cells in healthy people across ages (dated by TCRdb to 2014 to 2015). Turning to the overall study: Template switching captured roughly one uniquely barcoded TCR beta cDNA molecule per two T cells in model experiments. Age-related changes in TCR beta repertoire diversity were measured in the study by deep sequencing normalized with unique cDNA molecular identifiers. Donors were grouped into four age groups: young (average approximately 16 years), middle-aged (about 38), aged (around 62) and long-lived (around 80). To avoid experimental bias, donors of different ages were spread randomly across the sequencing lanes. Using the same blood draw, the study looked at two additional independent replicas of 1 million unique cDNA reads for two donors, one aged 18 to 29 and the other aged 80 or older. The full study reports these points: Bulk unsorted PBMC profiling prevented conclusive comparison of naive and antigen-experienced compartments. A strong correlation was found between observed TCR beta diversity and the percentage of naive T cells measured by flow cytometry. Donor CMV infection status was unknown, potentially confounding age-related changes in expanded clonotypes. As age increased, observed TCR beta diversity per million T cells dropped in a roughly linear way, and a significant reduction was already evident by age about 40. The long-lived group showed more naive CD4+ T cells, fewer expanded clones and increased TCR diversity than the aged group, suggesting age selection. Total diversity estimates from one million sequenced T cells were considered lower bounds and underestimates.

Trimming at the junction amounts to 1 base on V and 8 bases on J, and the germline ends lie 5 bases apart. CDR1 and CDR2, per the germline V gene (reference sequence), are LNHNV and YYDKDF. Taken from cysteine to phenylalanine, the CDR3 has 12 residues. Only the CDR3 DNA is retained, 36 bases long and in frame from the first base. Comment on this clonotype: Its antigen is currently not known. No clone much larger than this one lies a single base away; base qualities are absent.

The roughly 39 donors, aged roughly 6 to 100 years, were systemically healthy Caucasian individuals from Russia. Approximately 10 milliliters of peripheral blood were collected from each donor into EDTA-treated Vacutainer tubes. Ficoll-Paque density-gradient centrifugation was used to isolate PBMCs, with at least 7 million per sample. Total RNA, at least 6 micrograms per sample, was extracted from PBMCs with Trizol reagent. Naive CD45RAhigh/CD27high T cell percentages were measured by flow cytometry on a PBMC aliquot from every donor. Libraries were prepared through 5' RACE. Data came from an Illumina HiSeq 2500. A second roughly 6 to 12 cycle PCR used a sample-barcoded 5' primer and a J-beta primer mix. A unique molecular identifier was introduced onto each TCR beta cDNA molecule by a template-switch 5' adaptor carrying 12 random nucleotides. Each sample yielded at least 2.5 million CDR3-containing paired-end reads. All of the RNA was converted into first-strand cDNA using the Mint cDNA synthesis kit, with a TRBC-specific oligonucleotide serving as the primer. Following uracil-DNA glycosylase treatment, a first 18-cycle PCR with universal primers M1SS and BC2_uni_R was performed on all cDNA. As for how the authors treated the data: For normalization, 1 million high-quality reads were randomly selected from each sample, with every read carrying a distinct molecular identifier. Instead of being binned into consensus sequences, reads with shared molecular identifiers were discarded. CDR3 identification, clonotype clustering and error correction used MiTCR with a Q25 quality threshold and the strictest error-elimination algorithm. A nonparametric unseen species model with Euler transformation was used to estimate a lower bound on total TCR beta diversity. Using fastp trimming at Q25 and MiXCR clonotype assembly, TCRdb reanalyzed the public sequencing data and kept in-frame beta chains. Every entry covers one CDR3 protein and lists the most common genes and DNA from its rows. The V and J calls were not made by the authors but by TCRdb's processing. The sample table lists under 2,000,000 distinct CDR3 sequences, approximately 50% of them with a count of one. The ten largest clones capture roughly 2% of the sample.

The TCR sequence derives from a woman aged 40-49 years in good health. Input material: blood. The chain was built from TRBV15 and TRBJ1-4, with an unclear D gene assignment. For the CDR3, the sequence is CATSRGQEKLFF. In nucleotides, the sequence is TGTGCCACCAGCAGAGGACAAGAAAAACTGTTTTTT.